The following is a TCR beta chain sequence with its context. The PCR was carried out with 60 Vbeta primers and 13 Jbeta primers. The protocol was immunoSEQ multiplex PCR, while the TCRdb copy is restricted to in-frame clones and leaves out a portion. The table has around 140,000 clones, roughly three fifths seen once. This CDR3 has 17 amino acids. The sample originates from a study of cytomegalovirus exposure and HLA in healthy donors. This chain joins TRBV7-5 and TRBJ1-6; the D call in the table, TRBD1, was not verified against the DNA. TRBV7-5 is a recognized pseudogene. Material: PBMCs. The receptor was isolated from a male donor in good health and CMV-seronegative. CDR3 DNA: TGTGCCAGAAGCTTAGTGAGGGGGCGCGGGTATAATTCACCCCTCCACTTT. It specifies CARSLVRGRGYNSPLHF.